The 13 T cell receptor beta chains reported below all come from one sample, sequenced in a study of CD8+ T cells in alopecia areata. Sequencing templates came from extracted RNA that was reverse transcribed into cDNA. Sequencing used immunoSEQ multiplex PCR; TCRdb keeps in-frame clones, though not all of them. The sample gives 170,000 or so clones, around 50% of which show up once; roughly 13% is in the top ten. Treatment: oral pan-JAK inhibitor, 5-10 mg twice daily. The material was CD8+ T cells sorted from blood, obtained at week 24, from a patient treated with tofacitinib. The receptors originated from a human donor with alopecia areata.

This clone appeared once. The chain joins TRBV6-6 to TRBJ1-5; D gene uncertain. The CDR3 loop spans 11 amino acids. Germline V CDR1 and CDR2: MNHNY, SVGAGI (reference sequence). Deletions cut 6 bases from V and 3 bases from J, with 3 bases between. The CDR3 nucleotides read TGTGCCAGCAGGTCCAATCAGCCCCAGCATTTT. Translated, it gives CASRSNQPQHF.

The V gene is TRBV5-1, the J gene TRBJ1-1; D call uncertain. V was cut by 0 bases and J by 1 base, with 10 bases left in between. The CDR3 has 15 amino acids. CDR1 is SGHRS, CDR2 YFSETQ, per germline. The CDR3 region is CASSLAEGSNTEAFF. The CDR3 nucleotides read TGCGCCAGCAGCTTGGCCGAGGGTTCGAACACTGAAGCTTTCTTT.

The chain combines TRBV9 with TRBJ2-3, with 7 bases that match TRBD1. This CDR3 spans 14 amino acids. Germline trimming cut 0 bases from V and 4 bases from J; bases unmatched to any gene: 2. Per germline, CDR1 SGDLS and CDR2 YYNGEE. The CDR3 DNA sequence: TGTGCCAGCAGCGTAGTAACAGGGGCAGATACGCAGTATTTT. Encoded protein: CASSVVTGADTQYF.

This clone was counted once. The chain carries TRBV27 and TRBJ2-7; D gene uncertain. V gave up 1 base and J gave up 2 bases, with 12 bases separating them. The CDR3 has 15 amino acids. Per germline, CDR1 MNHEY and CDR2 SMNVEV (reference sequence). The CDR3 nucleotides are TGTGCCAGCAGTTTATGGGTAGGGCCCACCTACGAGCAGTACTTC. Encoded protein: CASSLWVGPTYEQYF.

CDR3 DNA: TGTGCCAGTAGTGCAGCAGGGGGCGCTGGCTATGGCTACACCTTC. It is translated as CASSAAGGAGYGYTF. This chain links TRBV19 with TRBJ1-2, with TRBD1 matching over 8 bases. The germline CDR1 and CDR2 sequences are LNHDA and SQIVND (reference sequence). The CDR3 extends over 15 amino acids. With 5 bases clipped from V and 4 bases from J, the junction kept 9 bases outside the gene matches.

CDR3 nucleotide sequence: TGTGCCAGCTCTTTGGAGGGGGAGTACGAGCAGTACTTC. The encoded protein is CASSLEGEYEQYF. V usage is TRBV13 and J usage is TRBJ2-7; D is perhaps TRBD1 or TRBD2 (6 bases each). The V end lost 8 bases, the J end lost 4 bases, and 15 bases lay between the germline ends. The CDR3 has 13 residues. The germline V gene encodes CDR1 PRHDT and CDR2 FYEKMQ (reference sequence). Looking up the rest from reference TRBV13 and TRBJ2-7 gives the full variable domain: AAGVIQSPRHLIKEKRETATLKCYPIPRHDTVYWYQQGPGQDPQFLISFYEKMQSDKGSIPDRFSAQQFSDYHSELNMSSLELGDSALYFCASSLEGEYEQYFGPGTRLTVT.

This clone was counted once. The chain links TRBV4-1 to TRBJ2-5; TRBD1 matches at 7 bases. This CDR3 is 13 amino acids long. Germline loops: CDR1 MGHRA, CDR2 YSYEKL. V was pared by 6 bases and J by 3 bases, with 4 bases of the junction left unmatched. The CDR3 nucleotides read TGCGCCAGCAGGAGGGACAGCAAAGAGACCCAGTACTTC. Translated: CASRRDSKETQYF.

The CDR3 loop reads CASSQGQEANQPQHF. In DNA form, the CDR3 reads TGCGCCAGCAGCCAAGGACAGGAGGCCAATCAGCCCCAGCATTTT. The chain recombines TRBV4-1 with TRBJ1-5; TRBD1 might be the D (6 bases). The CDR3 length is 15 residues. Germline lookup yields CDR1 MGHRA and CDR2 YSYEKL. Deletions cut 1 base from V and 3 bases from J, with 10 bases between.

This clone was seen more than once but under ten times. The rearrangement joins TRBV29-1 to TRBJ1-2; 10 bases match TRBD1. Germline-derived CDR1 and CDR2 are SQVTM and ANQGSEA. The CDR3 is made up of 16 amino acids. V lost 6 bases and J lost 3; bases outside the gene matches: 13. The CDR3 nucleotides are TGCAGCGTCCTGCCGGGACAGGGGATAGATGACTATGGCTACACCTTC. Amino acids: CSVLPGQGIDDYGYTF.

This clone has just one count. The CDR3 DNA sequence: TGTGCCAGCAGCCAAGATCGATGGGATTTTTATGGCTACACCTTC. Encoded protein: CASSQDRWDFYGYTF. The V call is TRBV14, the J call TRBJ1-2; no clear D. The CDR3 sequence is 15 residues long. The germline V gene has CDR1 SGHDN and CDR2 FVKESK. V was trimmed by 0 bases and J by 5 bases, leaving 13 bases between them.

The gene calls are TRBV7-6 and TRBJ2-3; 8 bases map to TRBD1. The germline V gene has CDR1 SGHVS and CDR2 FNYEAQ. With 4 bases clipped from V and 2 bases from J, the junction kept 8 bases outside the gene matches. The CDR3 contains 16 residues. CDR3 DNA: TGTGCCAGCAGCTACAGCACAGGGGGTTACACAGATACGCAGTATTTT. Translated, it gives CASSYSTGGYTDTQYF.

The table lists this clone with a few counts. V is TRBV20-1 and J is TRBJ1-1, with unresolved D. The CDR3 loop spans 11 amino acids. Germline CDR1 is DFQATT and CDR2 is SNEGSKA (reference sequence). CDR3 region: CRADMNTEAFF. CDR3 bases: TGCAGGGCCGATATGAACACTGAAGCTTTCTTT.

This clone was picked up a small number of times. J is TRBJ2-5 and V is TRBV7-2, with D perhaps matching TRBD1 or TRBD2 (6 bases each). Germline assignment: CDR1 SGHTA and CDR2 FQGNSA. The CDR3 length is 15 residues. The V gene lost 5 bases and the J gene lost 5 bases, with 18 bases spanning the gap. CDR3 protein: CASSPDRTGGETQYF. The CDR3 coding sequence is TGTGCCAGCAGCCCCGACAGGACCGGAGGGGAGACCCAGTACTTC.